The clone carrying this T cell receptor beta chain has more than one count but fewer than ten. The data originate from a study of blood T cells in healthy people across ages. Germline-derived CDR1 and CDR2 are SNHLY and FYNNEI. V was cut by 5 bases and J by 3 bases, with 15 bases left in between. CDR3 size: 15 residues. Alongside a J-beta primer mix, a sample-barcoded 5' primer served in a second PCR lasting 7 to 11 cycles. MiXCR was run by TCRdb on the 5' RACE reads, yielding one entry per CDR3 protein. This sample has fewer than 600,000 distinct CDR3 sequences, with about 28% found just once. In addition, the sample was reused for a study of T cells of mothers and their children.

This receptor was taken from a boy between 2 and 15 years old in good health. This chain links TRBV2 with TRBJ2-3; D unclear. The sample was blood. The CDR3 DNA reads TGTGCCAGCAGTCCCGTTGATGGTGAAACAGATACGCAGTATTTT. Its protein is CASSPVDGETDTQYF.